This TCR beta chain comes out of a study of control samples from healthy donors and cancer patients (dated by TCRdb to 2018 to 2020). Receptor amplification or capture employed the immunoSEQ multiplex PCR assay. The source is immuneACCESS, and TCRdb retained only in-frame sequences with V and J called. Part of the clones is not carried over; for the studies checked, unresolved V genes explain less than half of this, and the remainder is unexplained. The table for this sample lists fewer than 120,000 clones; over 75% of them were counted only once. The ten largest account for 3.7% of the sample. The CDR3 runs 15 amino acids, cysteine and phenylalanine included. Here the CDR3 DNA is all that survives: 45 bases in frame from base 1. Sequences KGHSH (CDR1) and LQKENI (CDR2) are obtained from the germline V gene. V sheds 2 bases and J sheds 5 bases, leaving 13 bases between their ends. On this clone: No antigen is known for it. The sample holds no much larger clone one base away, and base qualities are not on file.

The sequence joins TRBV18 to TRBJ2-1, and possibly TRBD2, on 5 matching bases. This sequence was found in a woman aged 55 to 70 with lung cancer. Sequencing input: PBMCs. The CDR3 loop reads CASSPKDFANNEQFF. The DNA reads TGTGCCAGCTCACCAAAGGACTTCGCAAACAATGAGCAGTTCTTC.